Listed below are T cell receptor beta chains from one sample, sequenced in a study of lymphopenia after photon versus proton radiotherapy. Libraries were prepared by immunoSEQ multiplex PCR; TCRdb keeps only in-frame clonotypes and omits some of them. The sample shows 75,000 or so clones, around 88% of them seen only once. Sequencing used peripheral blood, obtained from a patient treated with proton-based radiotherapy. The receptors shown here come from a man between 60 and 75 years old with pancreatic cancer. The CDR3 runs from the conserved cysteine through the conserved F or W. The D gene is left open where the match is weak. Only some rows state a clone size, as once, few, many or a class for expanded clones.

clone size	D gene	V gene	J gene	CDR3 protein	CDR3 DNA
-	-	TRBV6-5	TRBJ2-6	CASSLGFSGANVLTF	TGTGCCAGCAGTCTGGGCTTCTCTGGGGCCAACGTCCTGACTTTC
-	-	TRBV6-1	TRBJ2-3	CASSATRGQDTQYF	TGTGCCAGCAGTGCCACTCGGGGTCAGGATACGCAGTATTTT
-	-	TRBV11-3	TRBJ2-7	CASSRTSMAYEQYF	TGTGCCAGCAGCCGTACTAGTATGGCTTACGAGCAGTACTTC
-	TRBD2	TRBV6-5	TRBJ2-3	CASSYGTSPDTQYF	TGTGCCAGCAGTTACGGGACTAGCCCAGATACGCAGTATTTT
-	TRBD1	TRBV5-1	TRBJ2-1	CASSFGTGRLARGNEQFF	TGCGCCAGCAGCTTTGGGACAGGGAGGCTAGCGAGGGGTAATGAGCAGTTCTTC
once	-	TRBV28	TRBJ1-4	CASSLVANEKLFF	TGTGCCAGCAGTTTAGTCGCAAATGAAAAACTGTTTTTT
-	TRBD2	TRBV11-3	TRBJ2-3	CASSSSGRKTDTQYF	TGTGCCAGCAGCTCTAGCGGGAGGAAGACAGATACGCAGTATTTT
-	TRBD1	TRBV9	TRBJ2-2	CASSPRTGVDTGELFF	TGTGCCAGCAGCCCCCGGACAGGGGTAGACACCGGGGAGCTGTTTTTT
-	-	TRBV28	TRBJ2-7	CASSYRRDHEQYF	TGTGCCAGCAGTTACCGCAGGGACCACGAGCAGTACTTC
-	-	TRBV18	TRBJ2-7	CASSQIPGTLDSYEQYF	TGTGCCAGCTCACAAATCCCCGGGACCCTCGACTCCTACGAGCAGTACTTC
-	-	TRBV6-1	TRBJ1-4	CASSADGATNEKLFF	TGTGCCAGCAGCGCCGACGGCGCAACTAATGAAAAACTGTTTTTT
-	-	TRBV5-6	TRBJ1-6	CASSFRDYNSPLHF	TGTGCCAGCAGTTTTCGGGACTATAATTCACCCCTCCACTTT
-	-	TRBV15	TRBJ2-3	CATSRVPWTEMDTQYF	TGTGCCACCAGCAGAGTCCCCTGGACAGAAATGGATACGCAGTATTTT
-	-	TRBV5-1	TRBJ1-1	CASSFVEGNTEAFF	TGCGCCAGCAGCTTCGTGGAGGGAAACACTGAAGCTTTCTTT
-	-	TRBV9	TRBJ2-3	CASSPGGRDWDTQYF	TGTGCCAGCAGCCCGGGTGGGCGGGACTGGGATACGCAGTATTTT
-	-	TRBV29-1	TRBJ2-7	CSARKGGTVKLSYEQYF	TGCAGCGCGCGAAAAGGGGGGACCGTTAAGCTCTCCTACGAGCAGTACTTC
few	-	TRBV5-1	TRBJ1-2	CASSLEGVTGYTF	TGCGCCAGCAGCTTGGAGGGTGTTACTGGCTACACCTTC
-	-	TRBV28	TRBJ1-4	CASSRTGREKLFF	TGTGCCAGCAGTCGAACAGGGCGTGAAAAACTGTTTTTT
-	-	TRBV27	TRBJ1-1	CASRPLVESTEAFF	TGTGCCAGCAGACCCCTAGTTGAAAGCACTGAAGCTTTCTTT
-	TRBD1	TRBV5-1	TRBJ2-5	CASSLEGQGETQYF	TGCGCCAGCAGCTTGGAGGGACAGGGGGAGACCCAGTACTTC
-	TRBD1	TRBV29-1	TRBJ2-2	CSVAGGGGELFF	TGCAGCGTAGCAGGGGGTGGCGGGGAGCTGTTTTTT